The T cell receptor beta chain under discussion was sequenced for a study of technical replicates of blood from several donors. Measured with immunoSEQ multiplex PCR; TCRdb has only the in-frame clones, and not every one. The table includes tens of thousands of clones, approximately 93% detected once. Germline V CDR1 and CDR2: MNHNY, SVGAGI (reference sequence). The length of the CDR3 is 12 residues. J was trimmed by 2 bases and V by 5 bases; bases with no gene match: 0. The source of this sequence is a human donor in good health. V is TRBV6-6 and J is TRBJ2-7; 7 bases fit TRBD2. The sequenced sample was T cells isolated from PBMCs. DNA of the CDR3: TGTGCCAGCAGTAGCGGGGCCTACGAGCAGTACTTC. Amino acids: CASSSGAYEQYF.